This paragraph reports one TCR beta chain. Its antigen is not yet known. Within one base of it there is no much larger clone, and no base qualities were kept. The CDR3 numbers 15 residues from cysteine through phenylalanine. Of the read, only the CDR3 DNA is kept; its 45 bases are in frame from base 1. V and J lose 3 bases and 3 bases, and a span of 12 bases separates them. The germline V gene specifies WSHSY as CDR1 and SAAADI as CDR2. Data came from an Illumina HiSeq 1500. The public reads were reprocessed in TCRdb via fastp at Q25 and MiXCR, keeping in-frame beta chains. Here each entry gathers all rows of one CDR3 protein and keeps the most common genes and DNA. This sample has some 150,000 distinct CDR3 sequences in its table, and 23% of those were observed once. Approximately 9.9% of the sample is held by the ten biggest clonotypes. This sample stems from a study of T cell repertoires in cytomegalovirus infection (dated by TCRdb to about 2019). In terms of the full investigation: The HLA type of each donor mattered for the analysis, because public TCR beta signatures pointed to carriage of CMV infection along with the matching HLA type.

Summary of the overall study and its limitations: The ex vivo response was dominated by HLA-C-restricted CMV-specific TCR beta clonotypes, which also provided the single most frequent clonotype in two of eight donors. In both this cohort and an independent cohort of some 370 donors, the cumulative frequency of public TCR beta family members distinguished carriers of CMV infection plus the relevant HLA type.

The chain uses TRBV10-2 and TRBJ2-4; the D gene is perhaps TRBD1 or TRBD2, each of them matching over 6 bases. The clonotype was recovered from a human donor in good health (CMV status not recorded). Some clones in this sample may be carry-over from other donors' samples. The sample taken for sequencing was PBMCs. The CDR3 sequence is CASSDDRRGKNIQYF. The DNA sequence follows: TGCGCCAGCAGTGATGACAGGCGGGGCAAAAACATTCAGTACTTC.